This T cell receptor (beta chain) was recovered during a study of blood T cell repertoires in COVID-19. Study information: Samples of COVID-19 (acute and convalescent) were obtained from the United States, Italy and Spain. T cells, B-cell-depleted T cells, or PBMCs provided the cDNA or gDNA that served as material.

This CDR3 spans 14 amino acids. V gave up 5 bases and J gave up 6 bases; unmatched junction bases: 6. CDR1 SGHVS and CDR2 FNYEAQ come from the germline V gene. The protocol was immunoSEQ multiplex PCR, while the TCRdb copy is restricted to in-frame clones and leaves out a portion. The sample records hundreds of thousands of clones, 70% to 90% being singletons. The Seattle patients, enrolled during active infection, were followed longitudinally. Sequenced sample: peripheral blood. The receptor was isolated from a woman aged 30 to 39 with COVID-19, enrolled during active disease. The chain employs TRBV7-6 and TRBJ1-2; 10 bases line up with TRBD1. In nucleotides, the CDR3 is TGTGCCAGCAGCCCCCGGACAGGGGGGGATGGCTACACCTTC. Its protein is CASSPRTGGDGYTF.